This TCR beta chain was documented in a study of T-cell memory formation after mild COVID-19. Study summary: Each donor largely had its own TCR clusters.

This clonotype was counted only a few times. The antigen remains unidentified. Per germline, CDR1 SGHKS and CDR2 YYEKEE (reference sequence). Trimming removed 3 bases at V and 6 bases at J, with 18 bases between. The CDR3 is 15 residues long. 5'RACE, which relied on constant-segment primers, yielded TCR alpha and TCR beta cDNA libraries carrying sample barcodes and UMIs. TCRdb processed the 5' RACE reads anew with MiXCR; each CDR3 protein has one entry. The sample holds more than 400,000 distinct CDR3 sequences, 15% to 20% seen once. Study-level results: A second wave expanding day 15 to 37 was CD4+-biased; contracting clones were balanced.

The clonotype comes from an adult woman who had mild COVID-19 (a few samples of this study predate the infection). Cell type and time point are not known. The specimen was PBMCs or a T cell subset sorted from them (not recorded which). The chain links TRBV5-5 to TRBJ1-1; tentatively, D is TRBD1 (6 bases). The CDR3 here is CASSSEEWGRPEAFF. The CDR3 DNA reads as TGTGCCAGCAGCTCCGAAGAGTGGGGGCGGCCTGAAGCTTTCTTT.